Below, 31 T cell receptor beta chains from the same sample are listed, as sequenced in a study of cytomegalovirus exposure and HLA in healthy donors. In the PCR, 60 Vbeta and 13 Jbeta primers were used. Measured with immunoSEQ multiplex PCR; TCRdb has only the in-frame clones, and not every one. The table records about 160,000 clones, around three quarters of them present only once. Input material: PBMCs. These TCRs come from a woman between 35 and 50 years old in good health and CMV-seronegative.

For the CDR3, the DNA is TGTGCCAGCAGCCAAGGAGGCCTAGCGGGAGTCGGGGAGCTGTTTTTT. Encoded protein: CASSQGGLAGVGELFF. This sequence joins TRBV14 and TRBJ2-2; 10 bases map to TRBD2. The CDR3 consists of 16 residues. Germline-derived CDR1 and CDR2 are SGHDN and FVKESK. The V segment lost 1 base and the J segment 7 bases; nucleotides outside the gene matches: 6.

The chain uses TRBV5-1 and TRBJ2-1, with 9 positions matching TRBD2. The CDR3 loop spans 16 amino acids. Germline CDR1 and CDR2: SGHRS and YFSETQ. V dropped 4 bases and J dropped 9; count of bases not matched to a gene: 14. CDR3 region: CASSGGSLAGTVEQFF. CDR3 in DNA: TGCGCCAGCAGCGGGGGGTCTCTAGCGGGGACGGTTGAGCAGTTCTTC.

V is TRBV28 and J is TRBJ2-3; TRBD2 agrees at 9 bases. Per the germline V gene, CDR1 is MDHEN and CDR2 is SYDVKM. The trim removed 6 bases at V and 8 bases at J, leaving 9 bases unmatched. The CDR3 loop spans 14 amino acids. CDR3: CASRDSGRGPTQYF. The CDR3 nucleotides are TGTGCCAGCAGGGATAGCGGGAGAGGCCCTACGCAGTATTTT.

This chain joins TRBV4-1 and TRBJ2-1; D may be TRBD2 (6 bases). The CDR3 totals 16 residues. V shed 0 bases and J shed 1 base, with 10 bases lying between them. Germline V gives CDR1 MGHRA, CDR2 YSYEKL. The CDR3 nucleotides are TGCGCCAGCAGCCAAGATAGGACTATTTCCTACAATGAGCAGTTCTTC. Translation gives CASSQDRTISYNEQFF.

This clone was detected a few times. The V gene is TRBV10-3, the J gene TRBJ1-1; 7 nucleotides align to TRBD1. This CDR3 has 15 residues. The V and J ends lost 0 bases and 4 bases, in that order; junction bases with no gene match: 5. Germline loops: CDR1 ENHRY, CDR2 SYGVKD. The CDR3 here is CAISESAQGVTEAFF. CDR3 coding DNA: TGTGCCATCAGTGAGTCGGCTCAGGGGGTCACTGAAGCTTTCTTT.

The chain links TRBV19 to TRBJ2-1; 8 bases are shared with TRBD2. J was trimmed by 11 bases and V by 7 bases; bases with no gene match: 4. The CDR3 totals 11 residues. Germline V gene lookup returns CDR1 LNHDA and CDR2 SQIVND (reference sequence). The DNA for the CDR3 is TGTGCCAGTACGGGAGGGCCTAAGCAGTTCTTC. This gives the protein CASTGGPKQFF.

The chain combines TRBV9 with TRBJ1-2, with D unclear. From germline, CDR1 is SGDLS and CDR2 YYNGEE. There are 15 residues in the CDR3. Trimming took 4 bases from V and 5 from J, leaving 18 bases between them. Here the CDR3 reads CASSSGRELLYGYTF. In nucleotides, the CDR3 is TGTGCCAGCAGCTCCGGACGGGAGCTTCTATATGGCTACACCTTC.

The V call is TRBV11-1, the J call TRBJ2-7; 7 bases match TRBD1. CDR3 length equals 15 residues. Germline assignment: CDR1 SGHAT and CDR2 FQDESV (reference sequence). Unmatched junction bases numbered 9, after V lost 5 bases and J lost 2 bases. The CDR3 coding sequence is TGTGCCAGCAGCCCAATTCTGGGACAGCCCTACGAGCAGTACTTC. Translating it yields CASSPILGQPYEQYF.

The chain links TRBV27 to TRBJ1-4; tentatively, D is TRBD1 (6 bases). Germline V gives CDR1 MNHEY, CDR2 SMNVEV (reference sequence). V lost 0 bases and J lost 8, with 13 bases in between. The CDR3 runs to 15 residues. The CDR3 bases are TGTGCCAGCAGTTTATCGGGGGGGCGCGGGGAAAAACTGTTTTTT. It is translated as CASSLSGGRGEKLFF.

V gene TRBV13 combines with J gene TRBJ2-1; TRBD2 matches at 11 bases. The germline CDR1 and CDR2 sequences are PRHDT and FYEKMQ (reference sequence). The CDR3 length is 14 residues. The V segment lost 9 bases and the J segment 8 bases; nucleotides outside the gene matches: 9. CDR3 protein: CASSGGTSGYEQFF. The DNA of the CDR3 is TGTGCCAGTTCGGGAGGGACTAGCGGTTATGAGCAGTTCTTC. Looking up the rest from reference TRBV13 and TRBJ2-1 gives the full variable domain: AAGVIQSPRHLIKEKRETATLKCYPIPRHDTVYWYQQGPGQDPQFLISFYEKMQSDKGSIPDRFSAQQFSDYHSELNMSSLELGDSALYFCASSGGTSGYEQFFGPGTRLTVL.

With respect to this clone: The sample holds other DNA sequences that translate to the same CDR3. The chain has TRBV5-1 and TRBJ1-5, with D maybe TRBD1 (6 bases). Germline-derived CDR1 and CDR2 are SGHRS and YFSETQ. This CDR3 contains 14 residues. Trimming stripped 0 bases from V and 2 bases from J, with 6 bases between. The CDR3 coding sequence is TGCGCCAGCAGCTTGGAGGGGGGCAATCAGCCCCAGCATTTT. It codes for CASSLEGGNQPQHF.

The CDR3 region has the DNA TGTGCCACCCACAGGGCGAACTATGGCTACACCTTC. Translated: CATHRANYGYTF. The rearrangement uses TRBV6-5 and TRBJ1-2; a weak D match, TRBD1 (6 bases). Germline V lookup: CDR1 MNHEY, CDR2 SVGAGI. The CDR3 extends over 12 amino acids. V dropped 10 bases and J dropped 2 bases, with 11 bases sitting between them.

The chain's CDR3 is CAWIRGSYGYTF. The CDR3 nucleotides read TGTGCCTGGATAAGGGGTTCCTATGGCTACACCTTC. The chain has TRBV30 and TRBJ1-2, with D possibly TRBD1 on 5 matching bases. Germline V gene sequence: CDR1 GTSNPN, CDR2 SVGIG (reference sequence). The CDR3 runs 12 residues. V lost 4 bases and J 4 bases, leaving 10 bases between the germline ends. Based on the CDR3 plus reference TRBV30 and TRBJ1-2, the full variable domain is SQTIHQWPATLVQPVGSPLSLECTVEGTSNPNLYWYRQAAGRGLQLLFYSVGIGQISSEVPQNLSASRPQDRQFILSSKKLLLSDSGFYLCAWIRGSYGYTFGSGTRLTVV.

This chain connects TRBV19 to TRBJ1-4; possibly TRBD1 for D (5 bases). Per germline, CDR1 LNHDA and CDR2 SQIVND (reference sequence). V lost 6 bases and J 8 bases, leaving 37 bases between the germline ends. This CDR3 contains 21 residues. The CDR3 is CASRSDKGLIGRSMVEEKLFF. The DNA for the CDR3 is TGTGCCAGTAGATCGGACAAGGGCTTGATTGGGCGGAGTATGGTAGAGGAAAAACTGTTTTTT.

The chain uses TRBV7-3 and TRBJ2-2; tentatively, D is TRBD1 (5 bases). Trimming pared 1 base from V and 4 bases from J, leaving 7 bases between. The germline V gene encodes CDR1 SGHTA and CDR2 FQGTGA. This CDR3 spans 14 amino acids. The DNA of the CDR3 is TGTGCCAGCAGCTTAATAGGGGTCACCGGGGAGCTGTTTTTT. Its protein product is CASSLIGVTGELFF.

The chain joins TRBV5-1 to TRBJ2-1, with TRBD1 as a possible D gene (6 bases). V was shortened by 0 bases and J by 4 bases, with 8 bases between the two germline ends. The CDR3 has 14 amino acids. The V gene's germline CDR1 is SGHRS and CDR2 YFSETQ. The CDR3 region has the DNA TGCGCCAGCAGCTTGGAACAGGGATACAATGAGCAGTTCTTC. It encodes CASSLEQGYNEQFF. Filled out from reference TRBV5-1 and TRBJ2-1, the complete variable domain reads KAGVTQTPRYLIKTRGQQVTLSCSPISGHRSVSWYQQTPGQGLQFLFEYFSETQRNKGNFPGRFSGRQFSNSRSEMNVSTLELGDSALYLCASSLEQGYNEQFFGPGTRLTVL.

J is TRBJ2-1 and V is TRBV5-5; 9 bases agree with TRBD1. Trimming took 3 bases from V and 3 from J; bases not matched to a gene: 4. The CDR3 covers 15 residues. CDR1 and CDR2 (germline): SGHKS, YYEKEE (reference sequence). For the CDR3, the DNA is TGTGCCAGCAGCTCCGGGACAGGGAACTACAATGAGCAGTTCTTC. It codes for CASSSGTGNYNEQFF.

This chain connects TRBV15 to TRBJ2-3; D may be TRBD2 (6 bases). The V end was cut by 1 base, the J end by 2 bases, with 10 bases between. The CDR3 totals 15 residues. In germline, CDR1 is LNHNV, CDR2 YYDKDF (reference sequence). CDR3 DNA sequence: TGTGCCACCAGCAGAGGGAGGGGCCCCACAGATACGCAGTATTTT. This translates into CATSRGRGPTDTQYF.

This sequence joins TRBV18 and TRBJ2-7; TRBD2 agrees at 7 bases. The CDR3 totals 15 residues. J gave up 2 bases and V 3 bases, and 7 bases lay outside the gene matches. The V gene's germline CDR1 is KGHSH and CDR2 LQKENI. CDR3 sequence: CASSPGLADTYEQYF. The CDR3 DNA is TGTGCCAGCTCACCTGGTCTAGCGGACACCTACGAGCAGTACTTC.

This clone appeared a few times. The DNA of the CDR3 is TGTGCCAGCAGGTCCGGGACTAAAATCGGGGAGCTGTTTTTT. This translates into CASRSGTKIGELFF. This chain links TRBV6-5 with TRBJ2-2; 7 nucleotides align to TRBD2. V shed 6 bases, J shed 7 bases, and the junction held 8 bases outside the gene matches. CDR1 MNHEY and CDR2 SVGAGI come from the germline V gene. The CDR3 has 14 residues.

This clone was seen a single time. The V call is TRBV6-1, the J call TRBJ2-7; 10 bases agree with TRBD2. This CDR3 comprises 13 residues. Germline CDR1 is MNHNS and CDR2 is SASEGT. Losses at the gene ends were 8 bases for V and 0 bases for J; bases not matched to a gene: 1. This CDR3 reads CASASGSSYEQYF. CDR3 bases: TGTGCCAGCGCTAGCGGGAGCTCCTACGAGCAGTACTTC.

The chain joins TRBV14 to TRBJ1-5; D call uncertain. Germline V gene data show CDR1 as SGHDN and CDR2 as FVKESK. This CDR3 contains 13 residues. Trimming pared 1 base from V and 7 bases from J, leaving 8 bases between. The CDR3 coding sequence is TGTGCCAGCAGCCAAGGGCATTCCCAGCCCCAGCATTTT. This gives the protein CASSQGHSQPQHF.

This clone was recorded once. CDR3: CAWSVEGIQYF. The CDR3 DNA reads TGTGCCTGGAGTGTAGAGGGCATTCAGTACTTC. The gene calls are TRBV30 and TRBJ2-4; TRBD2 is a possible D gene (5 bases). In germline, CDR1 is GTSNPN, CDR2 SVGIG (reference sequence). The CDR3 covers 11 residues. The V gene lost 0 bases and the J gene lost 9 bases, with 6 bases spanning the gap.

The chain combines TRBV10-3 with TRBJ1-5, with 8 nucleotides matching TRBD1. The CDR3 runs to 14 residues. The junction had 8 bases not matched to a gene; V was cut back by 6 bases and J by 7 bases. Per germline, CDR1 ENHRY and CDR2 SYGVKD. The CDR3, as DNA: TGTGCCATCAGATCGGACAGGGAGGGACAGCCCCAGCATTTT. This encodes CAIRSDREGQPQHF.

Written as DNA, the CDR3 is TGTGCCAGTAGTACCCCGTCGGGTCACCAAGAGACCCAGTACTTC. Translated: CASSTPSGHQETQYF. This rearrangement joins TRBV19 to TRBJ2-5; D not resolved. Trimming stripped 4 bases from V and 0 bases from J, with 12 bases between. The length of the CDR3 is 15 residues. Germline V gives CDR1 LNHDA, CDR2 SQIVND (reference sequence).

This chain joins TRBV29-1 and TRBJ2-7, with a tentative D call TRBD2 (5 bases). The CDR3 totals 15 residues. The V end was cut by 3 bases, the J end by 7 bases, with 22 bases between. Germline V gene data show CDR1 as SQVTM and CDR2 as ANQGSEA. The CDR3 loop is CSVDYLCAGAWEQYF. The CDR3 DNA reads as TGCAGCGTTGATTACCTCTGTGCGGGCGCGTGGGAGCAGTACTTC.

This clone was observed a few times. V gene TRBV19 combines with J gene TRBJ2-5; TRBD1 matches at 9 bases. Germline assignment: CDR1 LNHDA and CDR2 SQIVND (reference sequence). The CDR3 has 15 amino acids. With V trimmed by 8 bases and J by 2 bases, 9 bases remained unmatched. CDR3 DNA: TGTGCCAGTGCGGGTGGGACAGGGAGGCAAGAGACCCAGTACTTC. Its translation is CASAGGTGRQETQYF.

CDR3 sequence reads: CASASGTRVLGELFF. DNA of the CDR3: TGCGCCAGCGCATCCGGGACTAGGGTACTCGGGGAGCTGTTTTTT. This chain links TRBV5-1 with TRBJ2-2; TRBD2 agrees at 8 bases. The CDR3 has 15 amino acids. V lost 7 bases to trimming and J lost 7 bases; unmatched junction nucleotides: 12. Per germline, CDR1 SGHRS and CDR2 YFSETQ.

This clone appeared a few times. This chain connects TRBV18 to TRBJ1-2; TRBD1 matches at 11 bases. The CDR3 has 14 residues. Trimming took 2 bases from V and 8 from J; bases not matched to a gene: 4. Per germline, CDR1 KGHSH and CDR2 LQKENI. CDR3 in DNA: TGTGCCAGCTCACCATTGGGACAGGGGGAAGGCTACACCTTC. It is translated as CASSPLGQGEGYTF.

CDR3 protein: CASGRESHEQFF. The CDR3, as DNA: TGTGCCAGCGGGCGGGAGAGCCATGAGCAGTTCTTC. V gene TRBV11-3 combines with J gene TRBJ2-1; TRBD2 matches 7 bases. The CDR3 has 12 residues. V shed 8 bases and J 8 bases; nucleotides not matched to a gene: 6. Germline V lookup: CDR1 SGHNT, CDR2 YENEEA. The full variable domain, in which reference TRBV11-3 and TRBJ2-1 provide the parts outside the CDR3, is EAGVVQSPRYKIIEKKQPVAFWCNPISGHNTLYWYLQNLGQGPELLIRYENEEAVDDSQLPKDRFSAERLKGVDSTLKIQPAELGDSAVYLCASGRESHEQFFGPGTRLTVL.

This clone was counted a single time. The gene calls are TRBV2 and TRBJ2-7; a possible D gene is TRBD2 (5 bases). Germline V gene data show CDR1 as SNHLY and CDR2 as FYNNEI. V lost 8 bases and J lost 4, with 12 bases in between. The CDR3 is 12 residues long. This CDR3 reads CASFQRTYEQYF. CDR3 nucleotides: TGTGCCAGCTTCCAGAGGACTTACGAGCAGTACTTC. The variable domain in full, with the rest retrieved from reference TRBV2 and TRBJ2-7, is EPEVTQTPSHQVTQMGQEVILRCVPISNHLYFYWYRQILGQKVEFLVSFYNNEISEKSEIFDDQFSVERPDGSNFTLKIRSTKLEDSAMYFCASFQRTYEQYFGPGTRLTVT.